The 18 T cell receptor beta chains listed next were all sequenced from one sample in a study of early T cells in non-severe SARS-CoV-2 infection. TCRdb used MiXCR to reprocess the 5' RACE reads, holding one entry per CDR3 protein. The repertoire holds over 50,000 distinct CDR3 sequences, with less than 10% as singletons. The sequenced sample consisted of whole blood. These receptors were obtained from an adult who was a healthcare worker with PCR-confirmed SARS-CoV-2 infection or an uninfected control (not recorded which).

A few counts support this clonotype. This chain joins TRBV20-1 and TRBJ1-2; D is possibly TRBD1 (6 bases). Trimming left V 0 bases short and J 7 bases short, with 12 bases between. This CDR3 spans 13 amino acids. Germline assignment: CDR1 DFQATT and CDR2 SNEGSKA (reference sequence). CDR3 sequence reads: CSARDNQGFGYTF. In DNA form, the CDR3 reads TGCAGTGCTAGAGATAACCAGGGGTTTGGCTACACCTTC.

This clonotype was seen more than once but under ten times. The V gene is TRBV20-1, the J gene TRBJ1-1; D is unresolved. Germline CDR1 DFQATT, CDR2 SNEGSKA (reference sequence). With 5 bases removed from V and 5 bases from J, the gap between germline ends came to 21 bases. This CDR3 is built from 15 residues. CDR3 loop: CSARRSGASGTEAFF. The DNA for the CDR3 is TGCAGTGCTCGAAGGTCGGGAGCCTCAGGAACTGAAGCTTTCTTT.

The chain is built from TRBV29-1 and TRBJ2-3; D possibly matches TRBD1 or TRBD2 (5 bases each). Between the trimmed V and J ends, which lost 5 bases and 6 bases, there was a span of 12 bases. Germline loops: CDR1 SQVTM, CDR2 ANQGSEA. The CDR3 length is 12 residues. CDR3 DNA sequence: TGCAGCGTTATACGGGGCTCGGATACGCAGTATTTT. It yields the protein CSVIRGSDTQYF.

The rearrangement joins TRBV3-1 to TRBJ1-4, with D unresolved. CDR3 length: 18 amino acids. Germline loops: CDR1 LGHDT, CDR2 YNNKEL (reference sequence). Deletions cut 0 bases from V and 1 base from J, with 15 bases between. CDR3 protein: CASSQDSSRALTNEKLFF. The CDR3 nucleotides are TGTGCCAGCAGCCAAGATTCGTCCCGGGCCCTAACTAATGAAAAACTGTTTTTT.

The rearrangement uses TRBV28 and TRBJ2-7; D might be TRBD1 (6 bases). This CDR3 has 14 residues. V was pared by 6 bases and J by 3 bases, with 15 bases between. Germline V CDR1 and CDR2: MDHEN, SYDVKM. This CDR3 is CASSRSGASYEQYV. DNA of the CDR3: TGTGCCAGCAGCAGATCAGGGGCTAGCTACGAGCAGTACGTC.

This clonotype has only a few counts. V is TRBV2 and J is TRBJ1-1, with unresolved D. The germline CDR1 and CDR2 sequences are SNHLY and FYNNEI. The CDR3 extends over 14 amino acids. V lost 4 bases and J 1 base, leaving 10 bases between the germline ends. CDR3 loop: CASSVGGWNTEAFF. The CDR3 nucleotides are TGTGCCAGCAGTGTGGGCGGATGGAACACTGAAGCTTTCTTT.

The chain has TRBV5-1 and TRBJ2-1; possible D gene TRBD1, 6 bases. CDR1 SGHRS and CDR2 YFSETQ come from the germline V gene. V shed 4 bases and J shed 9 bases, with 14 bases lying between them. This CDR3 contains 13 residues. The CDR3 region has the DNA TGCGCCAGCAGCCTTACAGGGTCTAGTGAGCAGTTCTTC. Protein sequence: CASSLTGSSEQFF.

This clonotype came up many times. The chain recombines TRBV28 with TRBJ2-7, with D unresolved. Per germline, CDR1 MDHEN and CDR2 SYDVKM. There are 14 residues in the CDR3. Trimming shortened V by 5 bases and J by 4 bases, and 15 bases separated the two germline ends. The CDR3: CASSPSTWGYEQYV. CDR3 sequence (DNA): TGTGCCAGCAGTCCCTCGACATGGGGATACGAGCAGTACGTC.

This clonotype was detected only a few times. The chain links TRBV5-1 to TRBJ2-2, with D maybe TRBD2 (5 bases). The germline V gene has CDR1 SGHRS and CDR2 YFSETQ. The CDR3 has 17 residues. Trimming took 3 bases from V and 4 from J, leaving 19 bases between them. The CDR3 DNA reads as TGCGCCAGCAGCTCAGGATCGGACTCATCTGGCACCGGGGAGCTGTTTTTT. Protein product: CASSSGSDSSGTGELFF.

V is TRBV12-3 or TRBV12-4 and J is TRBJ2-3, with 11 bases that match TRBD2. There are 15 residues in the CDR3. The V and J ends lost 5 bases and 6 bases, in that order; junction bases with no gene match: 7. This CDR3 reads CASSTLAGGPDTQYF. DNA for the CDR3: TGTGCCAGCAGTACCTTAGCGGGGGGGCCCGATACGCAGTATTTT.

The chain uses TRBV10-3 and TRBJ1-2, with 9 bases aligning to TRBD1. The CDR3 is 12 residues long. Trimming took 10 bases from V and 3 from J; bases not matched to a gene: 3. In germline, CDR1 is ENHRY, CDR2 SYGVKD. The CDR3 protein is CASTGGDYGYTF. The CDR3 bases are TGTGCCAGCACAGGGGGCGACTATGGCTACACCTTC.

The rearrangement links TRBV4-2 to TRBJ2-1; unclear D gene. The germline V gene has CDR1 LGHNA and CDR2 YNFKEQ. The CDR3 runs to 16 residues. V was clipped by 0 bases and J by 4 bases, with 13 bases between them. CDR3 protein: CASSQEVRRPYNEQFF. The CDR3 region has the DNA TGTGCCAGCAGCCAAGAAGTGCGCCGCCCATACAATGAGCAGTTCTTC.

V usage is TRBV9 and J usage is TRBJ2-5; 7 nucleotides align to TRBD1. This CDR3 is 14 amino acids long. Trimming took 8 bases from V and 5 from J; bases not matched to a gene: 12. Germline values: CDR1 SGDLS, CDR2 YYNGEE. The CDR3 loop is CASSRQGLMETQYF. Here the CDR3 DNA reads TGTGCCAGTAGCAGACAGGGTCTGATGGAGACCCAGTACTTC.

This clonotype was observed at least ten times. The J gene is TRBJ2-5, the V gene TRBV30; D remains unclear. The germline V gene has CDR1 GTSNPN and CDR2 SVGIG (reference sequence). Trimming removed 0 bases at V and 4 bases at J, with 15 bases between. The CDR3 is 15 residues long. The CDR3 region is CAWSVSWSVGETQYF. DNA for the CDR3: TGTGCCTGGAGTGTATCGTGGAGCGTCGGAGAGACCCAGTACTTC.

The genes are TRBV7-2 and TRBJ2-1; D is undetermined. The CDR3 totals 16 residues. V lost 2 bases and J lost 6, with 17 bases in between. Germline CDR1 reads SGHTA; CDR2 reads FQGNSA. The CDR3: CASSLHPATPFNEQFF. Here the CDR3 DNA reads TGTGCCAGCAGCTTACATCCGGCTACACCCTTCAATGAGCAGTTCTTC.

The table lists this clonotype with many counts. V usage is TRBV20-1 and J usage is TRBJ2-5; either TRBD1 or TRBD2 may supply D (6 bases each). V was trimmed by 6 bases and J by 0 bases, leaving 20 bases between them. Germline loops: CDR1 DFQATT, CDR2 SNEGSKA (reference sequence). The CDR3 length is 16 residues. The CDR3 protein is CSAPPLWGANQETQYF. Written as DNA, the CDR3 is TGCAGTGCCCCACCGTTGTGGGGGGCTAACCAAGAGACCCAGTACTTC.

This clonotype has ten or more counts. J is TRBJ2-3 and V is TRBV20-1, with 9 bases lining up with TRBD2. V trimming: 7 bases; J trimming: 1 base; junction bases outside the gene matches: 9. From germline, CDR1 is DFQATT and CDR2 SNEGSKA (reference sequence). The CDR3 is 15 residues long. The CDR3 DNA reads TGCAGTGTCACCGGCGGGGGGGCACGCACAGATACGCAGTATTTT. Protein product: CSVTGGGARTDTQYF.

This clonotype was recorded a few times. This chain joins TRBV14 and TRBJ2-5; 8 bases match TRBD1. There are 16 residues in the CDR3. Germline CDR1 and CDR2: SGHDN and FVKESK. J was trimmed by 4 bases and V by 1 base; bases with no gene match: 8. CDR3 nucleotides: TGTGCCAGCAGCCAAGGGGGAACAGGGGGACGAGAGACCCAGTACTTC. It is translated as CASSQGGTGGRETQYF.